This T cell receptor (beta chain) is from a study of blood T cell repertoires in COVID-19. Turning to the study itself: Acute-phase and convalescent COVID-19 samples originated in the United States, Italy and Spain.

In the original analysis: For nucleated cells, counts were estimated from reference gene primer amplification. Libraries were prepared by immunoSEQ multiplex PCR; TCRdb keeps only in-frame clonotypes and omits some of them. The DNA gave D and trimming, while V, J and clone size come from that table. The sample carries more than 400,000 clones, approximately 85% recorded once. This clone is a singleton in its sample. This TCR came from a human donor in a cohort sampled during active COVID-19. Sequencing input: peripheral blood.

The CDR3 sequence is CASSLYWGRSLQETQYF. The DNA for the CDR3 is TGTGCCAGTAGTCTCTATTGGGGCAGGTCACTACAAGAGACCCAGTACTTC. V and J are TRBV19 and TRBJ2-5; perhaps TRBD1 as D (5 bases). Trimming pared 5 bases from V and 2 bases from J, leaving 21 bases between. The CDR3 sequence is 17 residues long. Germline V CDR1 and CDR2: LNHDA, SQIVND (reference sequence).